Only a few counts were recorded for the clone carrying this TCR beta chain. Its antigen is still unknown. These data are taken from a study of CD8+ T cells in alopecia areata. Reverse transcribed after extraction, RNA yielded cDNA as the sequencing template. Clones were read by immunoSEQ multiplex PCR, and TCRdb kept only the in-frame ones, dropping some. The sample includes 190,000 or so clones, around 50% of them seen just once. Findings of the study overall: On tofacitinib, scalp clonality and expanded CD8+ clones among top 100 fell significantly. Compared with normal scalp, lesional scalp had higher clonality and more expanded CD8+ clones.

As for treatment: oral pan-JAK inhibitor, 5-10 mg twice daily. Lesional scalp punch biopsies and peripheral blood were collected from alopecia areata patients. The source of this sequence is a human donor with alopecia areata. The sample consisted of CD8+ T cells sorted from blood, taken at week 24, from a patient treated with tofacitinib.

CDR3 in amino acids: CSVVGVLEQYF. In DNA, the CDR3 is TGCAGCGTGGTGGGGGTCCTCGAGCAGTACTTC. The chain has TRBV29-1 and TRBJ2-7; perhaps D is TRBD1 or TRBD2 (5 bases each). Trimming cost V 6 bases and J 6 bases, with 12 bases left between them. CDR1 is SQVTM and CDR2 is ANQGSEA in the germline V gene. The CDR3 has 11 amino acids.